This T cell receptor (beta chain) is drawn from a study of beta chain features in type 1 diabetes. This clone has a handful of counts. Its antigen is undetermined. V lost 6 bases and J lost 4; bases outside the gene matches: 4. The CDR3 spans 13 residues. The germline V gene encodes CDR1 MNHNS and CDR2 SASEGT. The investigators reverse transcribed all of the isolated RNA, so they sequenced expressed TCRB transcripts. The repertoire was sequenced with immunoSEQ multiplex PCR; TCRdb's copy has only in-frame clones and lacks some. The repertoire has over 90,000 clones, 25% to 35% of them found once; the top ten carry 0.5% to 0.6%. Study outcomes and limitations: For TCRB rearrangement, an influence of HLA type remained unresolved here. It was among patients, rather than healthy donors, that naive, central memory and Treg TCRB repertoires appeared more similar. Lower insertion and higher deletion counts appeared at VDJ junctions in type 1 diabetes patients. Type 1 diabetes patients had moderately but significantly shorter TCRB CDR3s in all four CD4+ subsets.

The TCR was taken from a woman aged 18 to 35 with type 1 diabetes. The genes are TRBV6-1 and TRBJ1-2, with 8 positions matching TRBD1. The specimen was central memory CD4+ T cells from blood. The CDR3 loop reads CASSRQGSYGYTF. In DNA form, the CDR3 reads TGTGCCAGCAGCCGACAGGGGAGCTATGGCTACACCTTC.